This entry lists 20 T cell receptor beta chains sequenced from one sample in a study of post-analysis software for immune sequencing data. Study-wide points: Five TRBV segments, including TRBV5-6, TRBV5-1 and TRBV20-1, were more frequent in patients than controls.

Tagging with unique molecular identifiers was a feature of the TCR beta cDNA libraries. TCRdb reanalysed the PCR reads using MiXCR and keeps one entry per CDR3 protein. Here the sample spans 170,000 or so distinct CDR3 sequences, 25% to 35% being singletons. These receptors have no identified antigens. Sample: blood. These receptor sequences come from a girl aged 5 to 17 with multiple sclerosis.

This clonotype was recorded a few times. V and J are TRBV7-9 and TRBJ2-1, with TRBD2 as a possible D gene (5 bases). Germline CDR1 and CDR2: SEHNR and FQNEAQ (reference sequence). Trimming shortened V by 5 bases and J by 5 bases, and 19 bases separated the two germline ends. This CDR3 region has 16 residues. In nucleotides, the CDR3 is TGTGCCAGCAGCCCGACACAGCGCAGGAGGAACAATGAGCAGTTCTTC. Its protein is CASSPTQRRRNNEQFF. Complete variable domain (other parts from reference TRBV7-9 and TRBJ2-1): DTGVSQNPRHKITKRGQNVTFRCDPISEHNRLYWYRQTLGQGPEFLTYFQNEAQLEKSRLLSDRFSAERPKGSFSTLEIQRTEQGDSAMYLCASSPTQRRRNNEQFFGPGTRLTVL.

The chain combines TRBV12-3 or TRBV12-4 with TRBJ1-2; D is perhaps TRBD1 (6 bases). Trimming cost V 0 bases and J 6 bases, with 11 bases left between them. The length of the CDR3 is 14 residues. CDR3 sequence: CASSLAPAGDGYTF. The CDR3 region has the DNA TGTGCCAGCAGTTTAGCCCCCGCAGGGGATGGCTACACCTTC.

This clonotype was counted many times. The chain has TRBV20-1 and TRBJ2-7, with 7 bases matching TRBD1. Germline lookup yields CDR1 DFQATT and CDR2 SNEGSKA (reference sequence). Trimming took 3 bases from V and 5 from J; bases not matched to a gene: 10. The CDR3 has 14 residues. The CDR3 spells CSARGPGGVDEQYF. CDR3 sequence (DNA): TGCAGTGCTAGGGGGCCAGGGGGTGTGGACGAGCAGTACTTC.

The table lists this clonotype with many counts. CDR3 residues: CASSRTGELFF. The DNA for the CDR3 is TGTGCCAGCAGTAGAACCGGGGAGCTGTTTTTT. The genes are TRBV12-3 or TRBV12-4 and TRBJ2-2; D uncertain. V lost 5 bases and J 5 bases, leaving 3 bases between the germline ends. The CDR3 covers 11 residues.

V and J are TRBV29-1 and TRBJ2-7; D remains unclear. The CDR3 has 12 amino acids. V was cut by 0 bases and J by 0 bases, with 3 bases left in between. The germline V gene has CDR1 SQVTM and CDR2 ANQGSEA. The CDR3 nucleotides are TGCAGCGTTGAAGATAGCTCCTACGAGCAGTACTTC. This translates into CSVEDSSYEQYF.

On this clonotype itself: A much larger clone differs from this one at a single base, so this may be a read error. The chain is built from TRBV5-1 and TRBJ2-7; TRBD1 aligns across 9 bases. This CDR3 region has 17 residues. From germline, CDR1 is SGHRS and CDR2 YFSETQ. The junction had 18 bases not matched to a gene; V was cut back by 4 bases and J by 7 bases. DNA for the CDR3: TGCGCCAGCAGCGTGAAAAGAGGACAGGGGAGCAACAATGAGCAGTACTTC. This gives the protein CASSVKRGQGSNNEQYF.

This clonotype was detected many times. The CDR3 DNA is TGTGCCAGCAGCGCCAACTCCGGGACAGGGGTCTACTATGGCTACACCTTC. It codes for CASSANSGTGVYYGYTF. The chain couples TRBV9 to TRBJ1-2, with 10 bases identical to TRBD1. Trimming at V came to 3 bases and at J to 3 bases, leaving 11 bases not matched to a gene. CDR1 and CDR2 (germline): SGDLS, YYNGEE. This CDR3 is 17 amino acids long.

This clonotype occurred many times. The chain has TRBV9 and TRBJ2-6; D remains unclear. Germline values: CDR1 SGDLS, CDR2 YYNGEE. The CDR3 extends over 13 amino acids. Trimming cost V 3 bases and J 6 bases, with 7 bases left between them. The CDR3 spells CASSGHVANVLTF. CDR3 in DNA: TGTGCCAGCAGCGGCCACGTGGCCAACGTCCTGACTTTC.

Points on this clonotype: A read error is possible here, since a much larger clone lies one base away. CDR3: CATSRSWTGKGTQYF. Written as DNA, the CDR3 is TGTGCCACCAGCAGGTCGTGGACAGGGAAAGGGACCCAGTACTTC. The V and J genes are TRBV15 and TRBJ2-5; 8 bases match TRBD1. This CDR3 is built from 15 residues. The trim removed 3 bases at V and 7 bases at J, leaving 10 bases unmatched. In germline, CDR1 is LNHNV, CDR2 YYDKDF (reference sequence).

This clonotype is termed medium-sized (0.01 to 0.1%). This chain links TRBV10-3 with TRBJ2-1; 12 nucleotides agree with TRBD2. Germline assignment: CDR1 ENHRY and CDR2 SYGVKD. The CDR3 loop spans 15 amino acids. V was clipped by 6 bases and J by 0 bases; unmatched bases: 0. The CDR3 region is CAIRTSGSSYNEQFF. In DNA form, the CDR3 reads TGTGCCATCAGGACTAGCGGGAGCTCCTACAATGAGCAGTTCTTC.

The V call is TRBV2, the J call TRBJ2-2; the match to TRBD2 covers 12 bases. V lost 5 bases and J lost 1; bases outside the gene matches: 5. Germline values: CDR1 SNHLY, CDR2 FYNNEI. This CDR3 region has 17 residues. The CDR3 reads CASSTGLAGLNTGELFF. The CDR3 nucleotides are TGTGCCAGCAGTACCGGACTAGCGGGGTTGAACACCGGGGAGCTGTTTTTT.

The chain employs TRBV18 and TRBJ1-2, with 9 bases fitting TRBD1. The CDR3 totals 17 residues. Trimming took 3 bases from V and 7 from J; bases not matched to a gene: 15. CDR1 KGHSH and CDR2 LQKENI come from the germline V gene. The CDR3 here is CASSPGDRENLIAGYTF. For the CDR3, the DNA is TGTGCCAGCTCACCGGGGGACAGGGAAAATTTAATAGCTGGCTACACCTTC.

At least ten counts were recorded for this clonotype. The chain joins TRBV29-1 to TRBJ2-5; 9 bases fit TRBD2. J lost 6 bases, V lost 3 bases, and 8 bases had no gene match. Germline CDR1 SQVTM, CDR2 ANQGSEA. The CDR3 runs to 14 residues. CDR3: CSVEGGRAKKTQYF. CDR3 DNA: TGCAGCGTTGAGGGCGGGAGGGCCAAAAAGACCCAGTACTTC.

This clonotype was recorded at least ten times. The genes are TRBV6-2 or TRBV6-3 and TRBJ2-5, with TRBD2 as a possible D gene (5 bases). CDR1 and CDR2 (germline): MNHEY, SVGEGT. V was clipped by 7 bases and J by 1 base, with 13 bases between them. The length of the CDR3 is 14 residues. The CDR3 protein is CASTLRGIQETQYF. CDR3 sequence (DNA): TGTGCCAGCACGTTGCGAGGGATCCAAGAGACCCAGTACTTC.

This clonotype was observed a few times. The gene calls are TRBV6-6 and TRBJ2-3, with D hard to call. The V and J ends lost 4 bases and 3 bases respectively, with 5 bases between them. CDR1 and CDR2 (germline): MNHNY, SVGAGI (reference sequence). The CDR3 is 12 residues long. In nucleotides, the CDR3 is TGTGCCAGCAGTTCAAAGACAGATACGCAGTATTTT. This codes for CASSSKTDTQYF.

In this sample, this clonotype turned up a few times. The CDR3 nucleotides read TGTGCCAGCAGCCCGGACAGGGCCGATCAGCCCCAGCATTTT. It encodes CASSPDRADQPQHF. V is TRBV7-9 and J is TRBJ1-5; the match to TRBD1 covers 8 bases. CDR1 and CDR2 from the germline V gene are SEHNR and FQNEAQ (reference sequence). V gave up 5 bases and J gave up 5 bases; unmatched junction bases: 5. CDR3 length: 14 amino acids.

On this clonotype itself: A much larger clone lies a single base off, so this may be a read error. The chain couples TRBV7-8 to TRBJ2-7, with 9 bases matching TRBD2. J was trimmed by 3 bases and V by 5 bases; bases with no gene match: 5. This CDR3 has 14 amino acids. Germline-derived CDR1 and CDR2 are SGHVS and FQNEAQ. The CDR3, as DNA: TGTGCCAGCAGCACTAGCGGGCCCCTCTACGAGCAGTACTTC. The encoded protein is CASSTSGPLYEQYF.

This clonotype was observed at least ten times. The V and J genes are TRBV24-1 and TRBJ2-1; D might be TRBD2 (6 bases). CDR3 size: 15 residues. Germline loops: CDR1 KGHDR, CDR2 SFDVKD. With 4 bases removed from V and 7 bases from J, the gap between germline ends came to 16 bases. DNA of the CDR3: TGTGCCACCAGTGACCCCGGGACTCACGAAAATGAGCAGTTCTTC. Protein sequence: CATSDPGTHENEQFF.

The gene calls are TRBV12-3 or TRBV12-4 and TRBJ2-5, with D perhaps assigned TRBD1 or TRBD2 (5 bases each). The CDR3 runs to 16 residues. Trimming shortened V by 4 bases and J by 7 bases, and 22 bases separated the two germline ends. For the CDR3, the DNA is TGTGCCAGCAGTTCCAGTCCCACGGGGCGTCGCGGGACCCAGTACTTC. Translation gives CASSSSPTGRRGTQYF.

Only one count was recorded for this clonotype. A much larger clone is a single base away; this may be a read error. The chain couples TRBV10-3 to TRBJ2-7; no definite D call. The J call may be mistaken, given a closer DNA end match to TRBJ2-5. This CDR3 has 11 amino acids. In germline, CDR1 is ENHRY, CDR2 SYGVKD. This chain's CDR3 is CAISDWETQYF. The CDR3 DNA is TGTGCCATCAGCGATTGGGAGACCCAGTACTTC.